This TCR beta chain originates from a study of cytomegalovirus exposure and HLA in healthy donors. V shed 5 bases and J 4 bases; nucleotides not matched to a gene: 10. Germline CDR1 is SGHTA and CDR2 is FQGNSA. The CDR3 contains 15 residues. The PCR used 60 Vbeta and 13 Jbeta primers. Data came from immunoSEQ multiplex PCR; TCRdb stores just in-frame clones and leaves some out. The top ten clones hold roughly 3.2% of a sample with roughly 100,000 clones, 64% of them seen once. The sample was PBMCs. The chain recombines TRBV7-2 with TRBJ1-1; 7 bases agree with TRBD1. The sequence was collected from a man between 60 and 75 years old in good health and CMV-seronegative. The CDR3 nucleotides are TGTGCCAGCAGCGTCCAGGGGGTTTCGATCACTGAAGCTTTCTTT. Residues: CASSVQGVSITEAFF.